Presented here are 2 T cell receptor beta chains from one specimen sequenced in a study of CXCR3-negative and CXCR3-positive naive CD8 T cells. The TRB libraries of cDNA were built by UMI-labeled 5' RACE. From its re-call of the 5' RACE reads, TCRdb lists each CDR3 protein once, without DNA. The table counts tens of thousands of distinct CDR3 sequences; about 1% lies in the top ten. The sample taken for sequencing was naive CXCR3- CD8+ T cells from blood. Sample subset: CD45RO-CCR7+CD27+CD95- naive CD8+ T cells lacking CXCR3 (TNR3-). Source of these receptors: a human donor in good health. Some clones in this sample may be carry-over from other donors' samples.

This sequence joins TRBV11-2 and TRBJ2-1; TCRdb's D gene call, TRBD2, goes unchecked for lack of DNA. CDR3 size: 19 residues. Germline CDR1 and CDR2: SGHAT and FQNNGV. The CDR3 sequence is CASSFPTSGGDSSYNEQFF.

The chain links TRBV20-1 to TRBJ2-1; with no DNA, the TCRdb D assignment of TRBD1 cannot be verified. Germline V gives CDR1 DFQATT, CDR2 SNEGSKA (reference sequence). This CDR3 has 17 amino acids. The CDR3: CSARDPSGGSPYNEQFF.